This T cell receptor delta chain was found in a study of γδ T cells in repeated Plasmodium falciparum infection. TCRdb called clones from the multiplex PCR reads again using CATT. Of 90,000 or so delta-chain clones listed, more than 0.85% were seen once; the top ten hold just under 10%. Germline assignment: CDR1 TSWWSYY and CDR2 QGS. The CDR3 contains 11 residues. Vgamma9/Vdelta2+ and Vdelta2-negative gammadelta T cells were flow-sorted from PBMC for bulk sequencing. In regard to this clone: Relative to the germline gene, one junction end is altered; a read error may explain this.

The V call is TRDV1, the J call TRDJ1; 8 positions agree with TRDD3. Germline matching of the DNA provided the J gene here, since TCRdb leaves it blank. What was sequenced was gamma-delta T cells from blood. The receptor's source is a pool of human donors (malaria-infected and uninfected, not separated). DNA for the CDR3: TGCGCCGGGGGACGGGGGATAAAACTCATCTTT. Translation: CAGGRGIKLIF.